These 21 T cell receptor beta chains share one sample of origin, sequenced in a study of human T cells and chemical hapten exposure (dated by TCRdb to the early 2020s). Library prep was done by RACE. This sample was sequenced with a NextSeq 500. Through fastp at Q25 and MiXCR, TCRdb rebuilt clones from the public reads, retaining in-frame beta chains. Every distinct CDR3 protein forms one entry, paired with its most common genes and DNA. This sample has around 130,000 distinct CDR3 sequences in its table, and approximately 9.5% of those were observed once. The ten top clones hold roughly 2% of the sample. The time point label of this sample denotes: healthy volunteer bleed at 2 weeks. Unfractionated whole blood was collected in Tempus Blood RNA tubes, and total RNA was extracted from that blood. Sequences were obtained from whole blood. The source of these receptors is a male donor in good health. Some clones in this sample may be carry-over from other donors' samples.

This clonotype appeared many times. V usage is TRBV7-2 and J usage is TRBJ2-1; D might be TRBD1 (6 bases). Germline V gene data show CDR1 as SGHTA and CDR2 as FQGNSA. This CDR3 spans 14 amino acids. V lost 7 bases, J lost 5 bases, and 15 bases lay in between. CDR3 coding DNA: TGTGCCAGCAACCCGCAGACAGGTAACAATGAGCAGTTCTTC. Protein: CASNPQTGNNEQFF.

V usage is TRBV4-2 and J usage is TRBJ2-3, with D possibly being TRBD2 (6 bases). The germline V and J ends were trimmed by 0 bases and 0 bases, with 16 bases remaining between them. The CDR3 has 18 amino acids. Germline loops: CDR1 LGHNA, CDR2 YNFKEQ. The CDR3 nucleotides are TGTGCCAGCAGCCAAGATAACCTTGCTAGCGATAGCACAGATACGCAGTATTTT. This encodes CASSQDNLASDSTDTQYF.

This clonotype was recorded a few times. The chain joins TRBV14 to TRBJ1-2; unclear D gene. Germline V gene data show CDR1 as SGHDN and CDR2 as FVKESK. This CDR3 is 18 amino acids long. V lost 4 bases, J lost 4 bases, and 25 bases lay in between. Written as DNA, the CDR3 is TGTGCCAGCAGCCCCAAGGGAATGGGGATGGAGAGTAGCTATGGCTACACCTTC. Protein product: CASSPKGMGMESSYGYTF.

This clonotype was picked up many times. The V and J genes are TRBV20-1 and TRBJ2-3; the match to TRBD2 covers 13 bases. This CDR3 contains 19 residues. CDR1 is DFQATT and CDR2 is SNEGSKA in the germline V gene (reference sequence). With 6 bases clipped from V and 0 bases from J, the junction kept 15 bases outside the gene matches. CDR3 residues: CSAYPLGLAGDASTDTQYF. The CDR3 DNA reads TGCAGTGCCTACCCCTTAGGACTAGCGGGGGACGCTAGCACAGATACGCAGTATTTT.

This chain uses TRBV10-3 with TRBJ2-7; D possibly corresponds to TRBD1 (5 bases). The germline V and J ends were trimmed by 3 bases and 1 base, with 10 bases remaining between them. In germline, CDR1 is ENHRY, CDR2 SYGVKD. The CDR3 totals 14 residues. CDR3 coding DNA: TGTGCCATCAGTGATTCCCGACAGTCCTACGAGCAGTACTTC. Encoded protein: CAISDSRQSYEQYF.

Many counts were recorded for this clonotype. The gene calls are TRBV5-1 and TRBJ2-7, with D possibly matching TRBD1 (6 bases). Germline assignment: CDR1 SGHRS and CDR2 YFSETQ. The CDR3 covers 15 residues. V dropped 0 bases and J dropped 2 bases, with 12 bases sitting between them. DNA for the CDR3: TGCGCCAGCAGCTTGGGGCAGGGACAAACCTACGAGCAGTACTTC. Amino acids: CASSLGQGQTYEQYF.

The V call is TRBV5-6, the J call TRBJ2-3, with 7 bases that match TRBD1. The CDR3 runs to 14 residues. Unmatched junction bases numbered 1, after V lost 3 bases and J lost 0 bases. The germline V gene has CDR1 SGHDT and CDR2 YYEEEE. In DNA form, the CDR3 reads TGTGCCAGCAGCTGGACAGGCAGCACAGATACGCAGTATTTT. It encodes CASSWTGSTDTQYF.

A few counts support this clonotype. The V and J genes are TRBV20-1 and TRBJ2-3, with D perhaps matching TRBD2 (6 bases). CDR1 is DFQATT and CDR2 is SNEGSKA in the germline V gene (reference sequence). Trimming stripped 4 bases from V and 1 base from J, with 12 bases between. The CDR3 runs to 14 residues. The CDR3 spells CSAKSGRGTDTQYF. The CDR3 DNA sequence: TGCAGTGCTAAGAGCGGGCGAGGCACAGATACGCAGTATTTT.

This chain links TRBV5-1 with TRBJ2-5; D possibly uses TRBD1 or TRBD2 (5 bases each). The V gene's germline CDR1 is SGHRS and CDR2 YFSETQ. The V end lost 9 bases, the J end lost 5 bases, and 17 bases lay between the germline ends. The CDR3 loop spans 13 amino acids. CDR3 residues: CATSADTKETQYF. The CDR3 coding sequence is TGCGCCACCTCAGCGGACACAAAGGAGACCCAGTACTTC.

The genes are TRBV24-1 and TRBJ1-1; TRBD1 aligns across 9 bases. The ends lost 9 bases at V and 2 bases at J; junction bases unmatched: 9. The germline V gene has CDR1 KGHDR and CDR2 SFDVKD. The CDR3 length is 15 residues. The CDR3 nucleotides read TGTGCCACCCGAGGACAGGGGAATGGTAACACTGAAGCTTTCTTT. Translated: CATRGQGNGNTEAFF.

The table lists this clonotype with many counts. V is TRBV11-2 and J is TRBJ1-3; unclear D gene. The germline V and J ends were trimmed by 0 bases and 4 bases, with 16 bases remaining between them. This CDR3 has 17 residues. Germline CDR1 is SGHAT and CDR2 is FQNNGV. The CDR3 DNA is TGTGCCAGCAGCTTAGATCCACCCCAAGGGTTCGGAAACACCATATATTTT. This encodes CASSLDPPQGFGNTIYF.

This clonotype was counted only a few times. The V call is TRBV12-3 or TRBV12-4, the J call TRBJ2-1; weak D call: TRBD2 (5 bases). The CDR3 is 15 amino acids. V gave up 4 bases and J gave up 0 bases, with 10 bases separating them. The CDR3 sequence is CASSSPTNSYNEQFF. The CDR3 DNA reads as TGTGCCAGCAGTTCCCCGACTAACTCCTACAATGAGCAGTTCTTC.

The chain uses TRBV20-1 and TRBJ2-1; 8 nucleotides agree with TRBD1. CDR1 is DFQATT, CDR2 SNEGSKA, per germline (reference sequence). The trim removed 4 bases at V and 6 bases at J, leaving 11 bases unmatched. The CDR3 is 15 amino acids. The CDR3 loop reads CSANKGQVTCNEQFF. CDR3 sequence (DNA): TGCAGTGCTAACAAGGGACAGGTCACCTGCAATGAGCAGTTCTTC.

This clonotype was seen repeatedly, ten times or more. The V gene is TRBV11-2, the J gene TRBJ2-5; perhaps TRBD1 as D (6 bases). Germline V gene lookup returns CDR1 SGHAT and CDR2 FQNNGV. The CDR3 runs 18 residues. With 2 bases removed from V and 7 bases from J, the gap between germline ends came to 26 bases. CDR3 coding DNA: TGTGCCAGCAGCTTAAGGGCCGGGGACATCGGGCCGGGGCTGACCCAGTACTTC. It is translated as CASSLRAGDIGPGLTQYF.

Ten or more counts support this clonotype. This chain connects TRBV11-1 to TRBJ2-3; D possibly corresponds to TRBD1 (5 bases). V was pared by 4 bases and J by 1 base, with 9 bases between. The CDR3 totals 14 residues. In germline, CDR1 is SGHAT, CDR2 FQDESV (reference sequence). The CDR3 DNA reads TGTGCCAGCAGCTCGACAGAGGGCACAGATACGCAGTATTTT. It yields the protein CASSSTEGTDTQYF. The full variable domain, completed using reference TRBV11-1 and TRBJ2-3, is EAEVAQSPRYKITEKSQAVAFWCDPISGHATLYWYRQILGQGPELLVQFQDESVVDDSQLPKDRFSAERLKGVDSTLKIQPAELGDSAMYLCASSSTEGTDTQYFGPGTRLTVL.

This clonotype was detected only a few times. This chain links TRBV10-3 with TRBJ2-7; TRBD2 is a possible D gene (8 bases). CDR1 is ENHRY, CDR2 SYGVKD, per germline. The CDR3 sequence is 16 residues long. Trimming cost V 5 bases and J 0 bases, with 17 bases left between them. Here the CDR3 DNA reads TGTGCCATCAGTTCTGCGGGGGGACAGTACTCCTACGAGCAGTACTTC. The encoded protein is CAISSAGGQYSYEQYF.

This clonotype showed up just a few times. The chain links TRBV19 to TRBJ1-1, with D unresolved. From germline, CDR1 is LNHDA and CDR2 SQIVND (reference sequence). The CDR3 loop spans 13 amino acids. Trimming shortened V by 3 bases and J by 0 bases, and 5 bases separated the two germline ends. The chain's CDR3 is CASSIAVNTEAFF. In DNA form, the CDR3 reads TGTGCCAGTAGTATTGCGGTGAACACTGAAGCTTTCTTT.

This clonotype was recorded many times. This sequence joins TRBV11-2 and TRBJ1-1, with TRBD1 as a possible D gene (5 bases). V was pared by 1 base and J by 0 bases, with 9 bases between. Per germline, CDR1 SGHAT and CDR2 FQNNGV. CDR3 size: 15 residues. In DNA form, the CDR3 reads TGTGCCAGCAGCTTAGGAAAGACAGTGAACACTGAAGCTTTCTTT. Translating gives CASSLGKTVNTEAFF.

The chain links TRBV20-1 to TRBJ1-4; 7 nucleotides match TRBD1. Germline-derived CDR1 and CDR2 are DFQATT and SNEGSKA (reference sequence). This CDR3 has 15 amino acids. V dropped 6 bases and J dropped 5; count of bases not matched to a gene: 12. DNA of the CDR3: TGCAGTGCACCTAGGACAGGCACCCTAAATGAAAAACTGTTTTTT. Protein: CSAPRTGTLNEKLFF.

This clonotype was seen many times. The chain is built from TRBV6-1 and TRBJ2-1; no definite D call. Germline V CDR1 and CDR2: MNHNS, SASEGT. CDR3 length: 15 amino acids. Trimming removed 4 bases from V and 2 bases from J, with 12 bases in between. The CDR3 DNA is TGTGCCAGCAGTGTTTCAGCAGAGCCCTACAATGAGCAGTTCTTC. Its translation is CASSVSAEPYNEQFF.

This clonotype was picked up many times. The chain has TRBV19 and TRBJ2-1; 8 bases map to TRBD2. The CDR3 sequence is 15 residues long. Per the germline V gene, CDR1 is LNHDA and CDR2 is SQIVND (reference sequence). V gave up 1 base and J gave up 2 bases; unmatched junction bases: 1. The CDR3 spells CASSIAGGTYNEQFF. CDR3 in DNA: TGTGCCAGTAGTATAGCGGGAGGGACCTACAATGAGCAGTTCTTC.